This T cell receptor beta chain was sequenced for a study of identical twins. Study-level results: When twins shared out-of-frame alpha sequences, those sequences had excess low generation probability. In cord blood, abundant beta clonotypes had fewer insertions; memory showed no trend.

TCRdb re-called the 5' RACE reads with MiXCR, one entry per CDR3 protein. The sample consists of about 690,000 distinct CDR3 sequences, 21% of them appearing once. This clonotype has a handful of counts. Its target is not known. CDR3 size: 12 residues. Trimming left V 6 bases short and J 5 bases short, with 10 bases between. The germline gives CDR1 SEHNR, CDR2 FQNEAQ (reference sequence). This sample was shared with a second study, whose subject was T cells expressing NK-cell markers. That source notes: All TCR beta repertoires analysed originated from sorted CD3+CD56+NKG2C+, CD3+CD56+NKG2C- and CD3+CD56-NKG2C+ T cells. Most of the eight sequenced donors were HCMV-seropositive; one was seronegative.

Sequenced input: PBMCs. This TCR was recovered from a woman aged 18-29 years in good health. This chain connects TRBV7-9 to TRBJ1-1; D is unclear. CDR3 in DNA: TGTGCCAGCAGTGCCGGAGAAACTGAAGCTTTCTTT. It codes for CASSAGETEAFF.